One and the same sample provided the 9 T cell receptor beta chains below, sequenced in a study of cytomegalovirus exposure and HLA in healthy donors. The primer mix had 60 Vbeta and 13 Jbeta primers. TCRdb's table, derived via immunoSEQ multiplex PCR, lists solely in-frame clones and lacks some. The sample has approximately 170,000 clones, more than 65% seen once. Sequenced: PBMCs. The receptors come from a man aged 45-65 years in good health and CMV-seropositive.

V is TRBV10-3 and J is TRBJ2-3; TRBD1 matches at 7 bases. CDR3 length: 15 amino acids. V lost 3 bases and J lost 2; bases outside the gene matches: 5. Per germline, CDR1 ENHRY and CDR2 SYGVKD. CDR3 region: CAISDSGTVTDTQYF. CDR3 nucleotides: TGTGCCATCAGTGACTCCGGGACAGTCACAGATACGCAGTATTTT.

The CDR3 coding sequence is TGTGCCAGCAGCCCCCCTAAGGCGGGAGGGCCCTACGAGCAGTACTTC. Residues: CASSPPKAGGPYEQYF. The chain joins TRBV28 to TRBJ2-7; 9 bases align to TRBD2. Germline V lookup: CDR1 MDHEN, CDR2 SYDVKM. The CDR3 runs to 16 residues. V shed 6 bases and J 2 bases; nucleotides not matched to a gene: 11.

The rearrangement links TRBV6-5 to TRBJ2-1; 7 nucleotides match TRBD1. V was clipped by 6 bases and J by 7 bases; unmatched bases: 3. Germline lookup yields CDR1 MNHEY and CDR2 SVGAGI. The CDR3 length is 12 residues. CDR3 DNA: TGTGCCAGCAGCGTACAGGGGAATGAGCAGTTCTTC. Translating it yields CASSVQGNEQFF.

The rearrangement joins TRBV5-1 to TRBJ2-5; a weak D match, TRBD1 (6 bases). In germline, CDR1 is SGHRS, CDR2 YFSETQ. Trimming left V 3 bases short and J 2 bases short, with 14 bases between. This CDR3 contains 15 residues. The CDR3 sequence is CASSSQGYGQETQYF. The CDR3 DNA is TGCGCCAGCAGCTCGCAGGGGTATGGGCAAGAGACCCAGTACTTC. The full variable domain, completed using reference TRBV5-1 and TRBJ2-5, is KAGVTQTPRYLIKTRGQQVTLSCSPISGHRSVSWYQQTPGQGLQFLFEYFSETQRNKGNFPGRFSGRQFSNSRSEMNVSTLELGDSALYLCASSSQGYGQETQYFGPGTRLLVL.

This clone was detected only a few times. The chain employs TRBV5-1 and TRBJ2-5; TRBD1 aligns across 9 bases. The CDR3 loop spans 15 amino acids. Looked up from germline, CDR1 is SGHRS and CDR2 is YFSETQ. The junction had 7 bases not matched to a gene; V was cut back by 3 bases and J by 4 bases. Here the CDR3 DNA reads TGCGCCAGCAGCTCGGGAACGACAGGGGGAGAGACCCAGTACTTC. Protein: CASSSGTTGGETQYF.

This rearrangement joins TRBV28 to TRBJ2-1; 10 nucleotides match TRBD2. Germline assignment: CDR1 MDHEN and CDR2 SYDVKM. This CDR3 region has 15 residues. Losses at the gene ends were 7 bases for V and 6 bases for J; bases not matched to a gene: 9. The CDR3 region is CASTSSSGGPNEQFF. CDR3 coding DNA: TGTGCCAGCACCTCCTCTAGCGGGGGACCCAATGAGCAGTTCTTC.

The CDR3, as DNA: TGTGCCAGCAGCGTAGGCCTCCTGGGACAATCAGGACCCGGGGAGCTGTTTTTT. Protein sequence: CASSVGLLGQSGPGELFF. The chain couples TRBV11-2 to TRBJ2-2; perhaps TRBD1 as D (6 bases). Trimming cost V 5 bases and J 6 bases, with 25 bases left between them. CDR1 SGHAT and CDR2 FQNNGV come from the germline V gene. This CDR3 is built from 18 residues.

V and J are TRBV28 and TRBJ2-2; 8 nucleotides agree with TRBD2. The CDR3 spans 15 residues. Germline CDR1 reads MDHEN; CDR2 reads SYDVKM. V lost 7 bases, J lost 2 bases, and 6 bases stayed unmatched. CDR3 region: CASIAGGTNTGELFF. CDR3 DNA: TGTGCCAGCATTGCGGGAGGAACTAACACCGGGGAGCTGTTTTTT.

The chain uses TRBV5-1 and TRBJ1-2, with no clear D. Trimming left V 4 bases short and J 6 bases short, with 13 bases between. Germline CDR1 SGHRS, CDR2 YFSETQ. The CDR3 spans 13 residues. The chain's CDR3 is CASSSNWANGYTF. In DNA form, the CDR3 reads TGCGCCAGCAGCAGCAACTGGGCTAATGGCTACACCTTC.